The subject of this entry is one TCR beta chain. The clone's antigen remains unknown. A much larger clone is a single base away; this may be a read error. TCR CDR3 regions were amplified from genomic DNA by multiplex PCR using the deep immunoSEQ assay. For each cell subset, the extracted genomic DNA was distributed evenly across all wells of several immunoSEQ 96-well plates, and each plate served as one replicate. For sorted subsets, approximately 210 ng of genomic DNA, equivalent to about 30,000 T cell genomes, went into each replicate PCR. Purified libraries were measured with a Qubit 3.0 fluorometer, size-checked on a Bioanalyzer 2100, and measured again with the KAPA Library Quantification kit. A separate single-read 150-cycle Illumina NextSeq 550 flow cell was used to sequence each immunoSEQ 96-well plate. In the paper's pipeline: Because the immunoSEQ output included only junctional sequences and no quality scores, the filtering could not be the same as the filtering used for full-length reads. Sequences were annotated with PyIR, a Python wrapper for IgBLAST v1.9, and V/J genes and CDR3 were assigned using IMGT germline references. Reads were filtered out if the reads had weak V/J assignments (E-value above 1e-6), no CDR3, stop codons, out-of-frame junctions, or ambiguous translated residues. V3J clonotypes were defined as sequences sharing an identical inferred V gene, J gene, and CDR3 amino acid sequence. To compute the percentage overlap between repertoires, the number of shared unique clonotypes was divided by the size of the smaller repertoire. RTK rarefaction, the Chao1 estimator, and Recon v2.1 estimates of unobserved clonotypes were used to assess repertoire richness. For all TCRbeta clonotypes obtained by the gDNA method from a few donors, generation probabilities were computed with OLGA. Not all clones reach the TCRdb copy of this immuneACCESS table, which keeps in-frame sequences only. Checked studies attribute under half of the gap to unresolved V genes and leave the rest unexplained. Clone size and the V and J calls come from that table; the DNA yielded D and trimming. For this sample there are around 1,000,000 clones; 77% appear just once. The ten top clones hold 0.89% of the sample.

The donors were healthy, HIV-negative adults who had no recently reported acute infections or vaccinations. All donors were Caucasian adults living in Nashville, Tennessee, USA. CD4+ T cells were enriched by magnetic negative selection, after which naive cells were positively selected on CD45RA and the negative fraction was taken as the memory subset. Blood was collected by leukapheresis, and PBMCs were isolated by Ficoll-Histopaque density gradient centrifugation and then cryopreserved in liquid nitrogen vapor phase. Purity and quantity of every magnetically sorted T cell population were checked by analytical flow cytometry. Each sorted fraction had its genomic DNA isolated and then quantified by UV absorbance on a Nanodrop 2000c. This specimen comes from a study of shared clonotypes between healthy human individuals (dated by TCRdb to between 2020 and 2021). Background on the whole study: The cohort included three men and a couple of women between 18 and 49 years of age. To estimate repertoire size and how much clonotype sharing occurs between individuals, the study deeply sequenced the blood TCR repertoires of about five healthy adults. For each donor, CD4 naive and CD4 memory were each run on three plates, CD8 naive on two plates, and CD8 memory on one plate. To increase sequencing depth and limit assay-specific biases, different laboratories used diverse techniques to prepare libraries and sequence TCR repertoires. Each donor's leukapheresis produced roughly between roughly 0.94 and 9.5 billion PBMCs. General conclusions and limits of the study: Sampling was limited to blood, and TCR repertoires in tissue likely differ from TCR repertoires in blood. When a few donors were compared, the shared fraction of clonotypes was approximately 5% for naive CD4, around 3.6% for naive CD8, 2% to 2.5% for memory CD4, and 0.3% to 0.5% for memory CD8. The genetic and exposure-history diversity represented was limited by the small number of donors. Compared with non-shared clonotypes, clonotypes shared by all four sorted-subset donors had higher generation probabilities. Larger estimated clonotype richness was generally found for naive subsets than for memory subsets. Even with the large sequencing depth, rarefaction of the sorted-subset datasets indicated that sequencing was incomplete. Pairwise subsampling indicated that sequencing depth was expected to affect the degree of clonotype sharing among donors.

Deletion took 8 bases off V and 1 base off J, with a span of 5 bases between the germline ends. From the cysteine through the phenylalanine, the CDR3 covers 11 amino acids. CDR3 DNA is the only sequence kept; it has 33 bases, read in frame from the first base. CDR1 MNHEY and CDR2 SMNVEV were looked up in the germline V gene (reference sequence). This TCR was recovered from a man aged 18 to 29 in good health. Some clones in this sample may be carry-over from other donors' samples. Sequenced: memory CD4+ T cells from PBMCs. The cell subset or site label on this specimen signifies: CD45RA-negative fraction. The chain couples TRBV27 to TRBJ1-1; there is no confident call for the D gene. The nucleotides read TGTGCCAGCTACAGGAACACTGAAGCTTTCTTT. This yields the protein CASYRNTEAFF.